This TCR beta chain originates from a study of patients and donors after allogeneic stem cell transplantation. Germline V gives CDR1 SEHNR, CDR2 FQNEAQ (reference sequence). The CDR3 runs 14 residues. The germline V and J ends were trimmed by 5 bases and 6 bases, with 17 bases remaining between them. Each CDR3 protein is one row after TCRdb ran MiXCR on the RT-PCR reads. The sample shows more than 850,000 distinct CDR3 sequences, approximately 19% of them seen only once. The rearrangement joins TRBV7-9 to TRBJ2-7, with D possibly matching TRBD1 (5 bases). The TCR comes from a human donor who was either an allogeneic HSCT recipient or a stem cell or donor lymphocyte infusion donor (not recorded which). It is not recorded whose cells these are; they may come from a transplant donor. Input material: blood, either unsorted or a sorted T cell fraction (not recorded which). The CDR3 protein is CASSEAAGRIEQYF. CDR3 sequence (DNA): TGTGCCAGCAGCGAGGCGGCAGGGCGAATCGAGCAGTACTTC.